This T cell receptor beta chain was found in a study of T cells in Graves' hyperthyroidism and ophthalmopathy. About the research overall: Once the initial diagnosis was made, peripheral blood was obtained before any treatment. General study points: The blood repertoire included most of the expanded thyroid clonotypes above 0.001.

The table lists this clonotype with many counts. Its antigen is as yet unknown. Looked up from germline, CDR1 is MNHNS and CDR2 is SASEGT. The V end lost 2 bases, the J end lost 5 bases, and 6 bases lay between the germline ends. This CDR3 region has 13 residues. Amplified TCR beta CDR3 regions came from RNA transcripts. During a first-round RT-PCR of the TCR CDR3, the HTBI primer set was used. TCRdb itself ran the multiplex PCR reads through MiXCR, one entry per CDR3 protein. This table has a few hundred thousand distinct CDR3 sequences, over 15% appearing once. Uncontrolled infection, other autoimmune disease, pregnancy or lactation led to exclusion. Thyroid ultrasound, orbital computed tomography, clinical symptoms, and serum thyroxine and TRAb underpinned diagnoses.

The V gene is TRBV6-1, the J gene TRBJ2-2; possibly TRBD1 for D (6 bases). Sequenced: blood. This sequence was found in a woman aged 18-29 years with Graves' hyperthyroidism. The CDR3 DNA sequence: TGTGCCAGCAGTGAAACAGGGACCGGGGAGCTGTTTTTT. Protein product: CASSETGTGELFF.